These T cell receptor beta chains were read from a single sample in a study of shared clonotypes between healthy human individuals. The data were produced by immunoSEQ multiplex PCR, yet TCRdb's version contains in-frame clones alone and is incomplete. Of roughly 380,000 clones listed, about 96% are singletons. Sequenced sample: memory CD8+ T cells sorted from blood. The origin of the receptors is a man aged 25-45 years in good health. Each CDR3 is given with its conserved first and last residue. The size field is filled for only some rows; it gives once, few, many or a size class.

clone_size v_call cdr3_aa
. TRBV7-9 CASSLFLGDEQYF
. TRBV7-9 CASSPRPPWASTDTQYF
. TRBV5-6 CASSSGTGGNQPQHF
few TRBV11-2 CASSLGAIRAKNIQYF
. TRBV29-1 CSVDTGTGEWRDNEQFF
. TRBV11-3 CASSFGGGEQYF
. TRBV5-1 CASSLAAGGLYEQYF
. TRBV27 CASSLRLNQPQHF
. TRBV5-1 CASSLPDRGVEQYF
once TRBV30 CAWSGGRTSVYQGNNEQFF
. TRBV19 CASSMGLTGWSNQPQHF
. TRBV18 CASSPDSYNQPQHF
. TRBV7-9 CASSPSGVANTEAFF
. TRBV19 CASSIAPGLRAKNIQYF
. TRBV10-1 CASSDYGGGELFF
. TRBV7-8 CASSLDGGVGTDTQYF
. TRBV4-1 CASSQVKSSAYNEQFF
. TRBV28 CASSPTLFGGPNQPQHF